The 20 T cell receptor beta chains reported below all come from one sample, sequenced in a study of blood T cell repertoires in COVID-19. Here immunoSEQ multiplex PCR was the method, and the copy in TCRdb shows in-frame clones only, minus some. The sample has approximately 170,000 clones, approximately 74% seen once. The specimen was peripheral blood. The receptors were sampled from an elderly woman with acute or convalescent COVID-19.

The chain is built from TRBV19 and TRBJ1-2; maybe TRBD1 (6 bases). V was trimmed by 4 bases and J by 6 bases, leaving 21 bases between them. Germline assignment: CDR1 LNHDA and CDR2 SQIVND (reference sequence). The CDR3 sequence is 16 residues long. CDR3 bases: TGTGCCAGTAGTACAGAGATGACAGGCCGAGTAGATGGCTACACCTTC. It is translated as CASSTEMTGRVDGYTF. Complete variable domain (other parts from reference TRBV19 and TRBJ1-2): DGGITQSPKYLFRKEGQNVTLSCEQNLNHDAMYWYRQDPGQGLRLIYYSQIVNDFQKGDIAEGYSVSREKKESFPLTVTSAQKNPTAFYLCASSTEMTGRVDGYTFGSGTRLTVV.

The chain joins TRBV7-2 to TRBJ1-4; 7 nucleotides align to TRBD1. The length of the CDR3 is 15 residues. Germline CDR1 SGHTA, CDR2 FQGNSA. The V segment lost 5 bases and the J segment 7 bases; nucleotides outside the gene matches: 10. The CDR3 spells CASSLLQGGGEKLFF. DNA of the CDR3: TGTGCCAGCAGCCTTCTCCAGGGGGGCGGTGAAAAACTGTTTTTT.

The V gene is TRBV19, the J gene TRBJ2-7; TRBD1 aligns across 8 bases. J gave up 0 bases and V 5 bases, and 6 bases lay outside the gene matches. The CDR3 contains 15 residues. CDR1 and CDR2 (germline): LNHDA, SQIVND (reference sequence). Here the CDR3 reads CASSWQGTGSYEQYF. The CDR3 DNA reads as TGTGCCAGTAGTTGGCAGGGGACAGGCTCCTACGAGCAGTACTTC.

The chain combines TRBV11-2 with TRBJ2-2; possible D gene TRBD2, 6 bases. The V and J ends lost 1 base and 4 bases respectively, with 10 bases between them. This CDR3 region has 15 residues. Germline-derived CDR1 and CDR2 are SGHAT and FQNNGV. The CDR3 loop is CASSLGLARTGELFF. Written as DNA, the CDR3 is TGTGCCAGCAGCTTAGGGCTAGCGCGCACCGGGGAGCTGTTTTTT.

The rearrangement uses TRBV18 and TRBJ1-3; D not resolved. This CDR3 spans 18 amino acids. From germline, CDR1 is KGHSH and CDR2 LQKENI. Trimming shortened V by 2 bases and J by 0 bases, and 17 bases separated the two germline ends. CDR3 DNA sequence: TGTGCCAGCTCACCAAGGAGGCTCCGGGCGGACTCTGGAAACACCATATATTTT. Translated: CASSPRRLRADSGNTIYF.

The chain joins TRBV5-1 to TRBJ1-2, with TRBD1 matching over 8 bases. The CDR3 covers 15 residues. J lost 5 bases, V lost 1 base, and 7 bases had no gene match. Germline loops: CDR1 SGHRS, CDR2 YFSETQ. The CDR3 region is CASSLTDRVGYGYTF. The CDR3 DNA sequence: TGCGCCAGCAGCTTGACGGACAGGGTGGGGTATGGCTACACCTTC.

V usage is TRBV10-2 and J usage is TRBJ1-3, with D perhaps TRBD1 (6 bases). From germline, CDR1 is WSHSY and CDR2 SAAADI. CDR3 length: 16 residues. V was shortened by 2 bases and J by 0 bases, with 11 bases between the two germline ends. The CDR3 reads CASSEGQLSSGNTIYF. The CDR3, as DNA: TGCGCCAGCAGTGAGGGACAGTTGAGCTCTGGAAACACCATATATTTT.

The chain carries TRBV29-1 and TRBJ2-1; TRBD2 is a possible D gene (5 bases). Per germline, CDR1 SQVTM and CDR2 ANQGSEA. V gave up 7 bases and J gave up 8 bases, with 21 bases separating them. The CDR3 sequence is 14 residues long. This CDR3 reads CSAQRSTRVDEQFF. In nucleotides, the CDR3 is TGCAGCGCGCAAAGAAGTACTAGAGTCGATGAGCAGTTCTTC.

The V gene is TRBV28, the J gene TRBJ1-3; TRBD1 might be the D (6 bases). Germline V gives CDR1 MDHEN, CDR2 SYDVKM. The CDR3 loop spans 14 amino acids. Trimming left V 2 bases short and J 5 bases short, with 10 bases between. CDR3 sequence reads: CASSLPDSRNTIYF. CDR3 DNA: TGTGCCAGCAGTTTACCGGACAGTCGAAACACCATATATTTT.

The chain employs TRBV18 and TRBJ2-3; D may be TRBD1 (6 bases). Trimming left V 5 bases short and J 1 base short, with 13 bases between. The CDR3 sequence is 15 residues long. Germline assignment: CDR1 KGHSH and CDR2 LQKENI. CDR3 in DNA: TGTGCCAGCTCATTCGGGACACGTGGCACAGATACGCAGTATTTT. Encoded protein: CASSFGTRGTDTQYF. Together with reference TRBV18 and TRBJ2-3, the CDR3 gives the full variable domain: NAGVMQNPRHLVRRRGQEARLRCSPMKGHSHVYWYRQLPEEGLKFMVYLQKENIIDESGMPKERFSAEFPKEGPSILRIQQVVRGDSAAYFCASSFGTRGTDTQYFGPGTRLTVL.

The chain combines TRBV30 with TRBJ2-1; no firm D call. Per germline, CDR1 GTSNPN and CDR2 SVGIG (reference sequence). V shed 5 bases and J shed 4 bases, with 9 bases lying between them. This CDR3 has 12 residues. In nucleotides, the CDR3 is TGTGCCTGGGGGCGGCGGTACAATGAGCAGTTCTTC. Translation: CAWGRRYNEQFF.

The chain links TRBV18 to TRBJ1-6, with TRBD1 matching over 8 bases. CDR3 length equals 14 residues. CDR1 and CDR2 from the germline V gene are KGHSH and LQKENI. V trimming: 4 bases; J trimming: 8 bases; junction bases outside the gene matches: 4. CDR3 sequence: CASSLTDRDSPLHF. Here the CDR3 DNA reads TGTGCCAGCTCACTCACGGACAGGGATTCACCCCTCCACTTT.

The J gene is TRBJ2-1, the V gene TRBV14; D is possibly TRBD1 (6 bases). The CDR3 loop spans 17 amino acids. The germline gives CDR1 SGHDN, CDR2 FVKESK. Trimming shortened V by 1 base and J by 4 bases, and 17 bases separated the two germline ends. The CDR3 reads CASSQAAGAAVYNEQFF. CDR3 nucleotides: TGTGCCAGCAGCCAAGCTGCAGGGGCAGCGGTATACAATGAGCAGTTCTTC.

V and J are TRBV6-1 and TRBJ2-3; 7 bases fit TRBD2. This CDR3 is built from 16 residues. J gave up 2 bases and V 2 bases, and 7 bases lay outside the gene matches. Germline V gene sequence: CDR1 MNHNS, CDR2 SASEGT. CDR3 residues: CASSENQRGDTDTQYF. The CDR3 nucleotides are TGTGCCAGCAGTGAAAACCAGCGGGGTGACACAGATACGCAGTATTTT.

The chain carries TRBV5-4 and TRBJ2-7; 8 nucleotides line up with TRBD1. Per germline, CDR1 SGHNT and CDR2 YYREEE (reference sequence). Trimming cost V 4 bases and J 0 bases; bases outside gene matches: 6. The CDR3 runs 15 residues. The chain's CDR3 is CASSLQGAPSYEQYF. DNA of the CDR3: TGTGCCAGCAGCCTTCAGGGGGCGCCCTCCTACGAGCAGTACTTC. The full variable domain, completed using reference TRBV5-4 and TRBJ2-7, is ETGVTQSPTHLIKTRGQQVTLRCSSQSGHNTVSWYQQALGQGPQFIFQYYREEENGRGNFPPRFSGLQFPNYSSELNVNALELDDSALYLCASSLQGAPSYEQYFGPGTRLTVT.

The chain joins TRBV19 to TRBJ1-5; TRBD1 aligns across 10 bases. From germline, CDR1 is LNHDA and CDR2 SQIVND (reference sequence). The ends lost 7 bases at V and 5 bases at J; junction bases unmatched: 5. CDR3 length equals 14 residues. The CDR3 nucleotides are TGTGCCAGTATACAGACAGGGGGCTATCAGCCCCAGCATTTT. Amino acids: CASIQTGGYQPQHF.

J is TRBJ2-7 and V is TRBV6-5; the match to TRBD2 covers 13 bases. The V segment lost 8 bases and the J segment 6 bases; nucleotides outside the gene matches: 4. The CDR3 contains 13 residues. In germline, CDR1 is MNHEY, CDR2 SVGAGI. CDR3 loop: CASRTSGSVEQYF. The CDR3 DNA follows: TGTGCCAGCCGGACTAGCGGGAGCGTCGAGCAGTACTTC.

The chain combines TRBV9 with TRBJ2-3; TRBD2 aligns across 7 bases. The length of the CDR3 is 16 residues. Looked up from germline, CDR1 is SGDLS and CDR2 is YYNGEE. Germline trimming cut 4 bases from V and 0 bases from J; bases unmatched to any gene: 8. In DNA, the CDR3 is TGTGCCAGCAGCCCACGTGGGCGGGGGAGCACAGATACGCAGTATTTT. It yields the protein CASSPRGRGSTDTQYF.

The V call is TRBV30, the J call TRBJ2-1; TRBD2 matches 10 bases. This CDR3 has 15 amino acids. The ends lost 3 bases at V and 3 bases at J; junction bases unmatched: 5. Germline values: CDR1 GTSNPN, CDR2 SVGIG (reference sequence). The CDR3 spells CAWSQGLAYYNEQFF. CDR3 nucleotides: TGTGCCTGGAGCCAGGGACTAGCGTACTACAATGAGCAGTTCTTC.

This clone was seen a handful of times. The CDR3, as DNA: TGTGCCAGCAGTTGGGTCGGTTCAGGGGAGGGTGGCTACACCTTC. The encoded protein is CASSWVGSGEGGYTF. This chain connects TRBV27 to TRBJ1-2; tentative D call: TRBD1 (6 bases). CDR1 and CDR2 from the germline V gene are MNHEY and SMNVEV (reference sequence). Trimming removed 4 bases at V and 7 bases at J, with 19 bases between. The CDR3 loop spans 15 amino acids.